This T cell receptor beta chain was found in a study of shared clonotypes between healthy human individuals. Regarding the study as a whole: Unshared clonotypes carried lower generation probabilities than those common to all four donors.

Concerning this clone: What it binds is not known.

Study processing details: ImmunoSEQ sequences covered only the junction and lacked quality scores; filtering therefore differed. TCRdb keeps only in-frame clones here, not all; method: immunoSEQ multiplex PCR. The V and J calls and clone size were taken over from that table, and D and trimming were inferred from the DNA. The sample carries approximately 2.5 million clones, under 95% recorded once. The clonotype comes from a young man in good health. Some clones in this sample may be carry-over from other donors' samples. Sequencing was carried out using naive CD4+ T cells from PBMCs. Subset reported: CD45RA+ positively selected.

In DNA form, the CDR3 reads TGTGCCAGCAGCTTAGATGTCCCCGGGGAGCTGTTTTTT. Residues: CASSLDVPGELFF. The V call is TRBV11-1, the J call TRBJ2-2; no clear D. From germline, CDR1 is SGHAT and CDR2 FQDESV (reference sequence). This CDR3 comprises 13 residues. The V end was cut by 1 base, the J end by 6 bases, with 6 bases between.